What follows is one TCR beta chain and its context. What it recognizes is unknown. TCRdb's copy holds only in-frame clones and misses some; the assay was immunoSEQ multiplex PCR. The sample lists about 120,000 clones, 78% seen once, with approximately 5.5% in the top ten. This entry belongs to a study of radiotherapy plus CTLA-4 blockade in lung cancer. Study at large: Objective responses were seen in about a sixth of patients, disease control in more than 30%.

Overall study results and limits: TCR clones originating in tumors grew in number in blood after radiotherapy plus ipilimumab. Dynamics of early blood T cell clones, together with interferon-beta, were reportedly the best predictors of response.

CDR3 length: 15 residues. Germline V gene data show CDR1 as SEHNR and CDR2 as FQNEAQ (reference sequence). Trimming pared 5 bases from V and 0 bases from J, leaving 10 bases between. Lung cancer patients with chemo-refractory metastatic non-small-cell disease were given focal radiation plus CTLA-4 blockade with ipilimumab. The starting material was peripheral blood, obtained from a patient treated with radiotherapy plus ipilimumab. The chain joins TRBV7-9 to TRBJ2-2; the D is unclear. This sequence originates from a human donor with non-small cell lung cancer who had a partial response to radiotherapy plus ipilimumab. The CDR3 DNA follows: TGTGCCAGCAGCATGCAGGCTGCGAACACCGGGGAGCTGTTTTTT. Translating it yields CASSMQAANTGELFF. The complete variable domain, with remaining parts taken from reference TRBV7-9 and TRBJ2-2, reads DTGVSQNPRHKITKRGQNVTFRCDPISEHNRLYWYRQTLGQGPEFLTYFQNEAQLEKSRLLSDRFSAERPKGSFSTLEIQRTEQGDSAMYLCASSMQAANTGELFFGEGSRLTVL.